The 30 T cell receptor beta chains below all came from one sample that was sequenced in a study of T-cell reconstitution after alpha-beta-depleted transplantation in children (TCRdb year 2016). This sample's time point label indicates: day 60 (about 2 months) after transplantation. Read against the paper, the sample's treatment or condition label means: allogeneic hematopoietic cell transplantation with graft depleted of TCRalphabeta T cells and CD19 B cells. The library was generated by PCR. TCRdb lists the instrument as Illumina HiSeq 2500. TCR libraries were prepared with molecular barcoding, using unique molecular identifiers to normalize TCRbeta repertoire quantification. Using fastp trimming at Q25 and MiXCR clonotype assembly, TCRdb reanalyzed the public sequencing data and kept in-frame beta chains. Merged by CDR3 protein, the rows form single entries marked with the most common genes and DNA. Present in this sample are some 50,000 distinct CDR3 sequences, about 9% of which were seen just once. Of the sample, about 25% falls within the top ten clones.

The material was PBMCs, mostly from graft donor cells, obtained 60 days after TCRalphabeta/CD19-depleted stem cell transplant. The receptors originated from a male patient aged 2 to 9 who had a stem cell transplant for chronic granulomatous disease, so the T cells may come from the graft donor.

The chain combines TRBV19 with TRBJ2-7, with TRBD2 identical over 10 bases. Unmatched junction bases numbered 3, after V lost 4 bases and J lost 3 bases. Germline V lookup: CDR1 LNHDA, CDR2 SQIVND (reference sequence). CDR3 length: 14 amino acids. The CDR3 DNA follows: TGTGCCAGTAGTACGCTAGCGGGAGTCTACGAGCAGTACTTC. Residues: CASSTLAGVYEQYF.

The genes are TRBV20-1 and TRBJ2-4; the D gene is possibly TRBD2 (6 bases). Per germline, CDR1 DFQATT and CDR2 SNEGSKA (reference sequence). Trimming removed 3 bases at V and 0 bases at J, with 18 bases between. The CDR3 spans 17 residues. As DNA, the CDR3 is TGCAGTGCTAGGGTCCAGGAGGGGAGACTAGCCAAAAACATTCAGTACTTC. It is translated as CSARVQEGRLAKNIQYF.

This clonotype was counted at least ten times. The chain links TRBV11-3 to TRBJ2-6, with TRBD2 matching 14 bases. Germline CDR1 SGHNT, CDR2 YENEEA. J lost 0 bases, V lost 1 base, and 8 bases had no gene match. The CDR3 length is 21 residues. The CDR3 sequence: CASSLGTWTSGRFSGANVLTF. Here the CDR3 DNA reads TGTGCCAGCAGCTTAGGGACATGGACTAGCGGGAGGTTCTCTGGGGCCAACGTCCTGACTTTC.

This clonotype was counted many times. CDR3 in DNA: TGCAGTGCTAGATTTGGTCGAGCTTTAACCGGGGAGCTGTTTTTT. It translates to CSARFGRALTGELFF. The gene calls are TRBV20-1 and TRBJ2-2; no reliable D call. V was pared by 2 bases and J by 5 bases, with 15 bases between. The CDR3 totals 15 residues. Germline CDR1 reads DFQATT; CDR2 reads SNEGSKA (reference sequence).

This clonotype was seen ten or more times. The V and J genes are TRBV5-1 and TRBJ1-6; TRBD1 matches at 7 bases. With V trimmed by 4 bases and J by 7 bases, 5 bases remained unmatched. Germline V gene data show CDR1 as SGHRS and CDR2 as YFSETQ. This CDR3 comprises 14 residues. CDR3 sequence reads: CASSVQGMNSPLHF. The CDR3 nucleotides are TGCGCCAGCAGCGTACAGGGGATGAATTCACCCCTCCACTTT.

This clonotype was seen ten or more times. The chain is built from TRBV27 and TRBJ2-2, with 8 nucleotides matching TRBD2. The trim removed 5 bases at V and 7 bases at J, leaving 9 bases unmatched. CDR3 length equals 15 residues. The germline gives CDR1 MNHEY, CDR2 SMNVEV (reference sequence). The CDR3 DNA reads TGTGCCAGCAGTATACTAGACGGGGGGGGCGGGGAGCTGTTTTTT. Encoded protein: CASSILDGGGGELFF.

This clonotype was counted many times. The V gene is TRBV20-1, the J gene TRBJ1-1; 9 bases align to TRBD1. The germline V gene encodes CDR1 DFQATT and CDR2 SNEGSKA (reference sequence). The ends lost 6 bases at V and 6 bases at J; junction bases unmatched: 8. This CDR3 spans 13 amino acids. CDR3 in amino acids: CSAKTGGRAEAFF. In nucleotides, the CDR3 is TGCAGTGCAAAAACAGGGGGCCGTGCTGAAGCTTTCTTT.

There are many counts of this clonotype. The rearrangement joins TRBV14 to TRBJ1-6; D not certain. The CDR3 contains 13 residues. The V end was cut by 5 bases, the J end by 9 bases, with 11 bases between. In germline, CDR1 is SGHDN, CDR2 FVKESK. CDR3 in amino acids: CASSEVLSSPLHF. The DNA for the CDR3 is TGTGCCAGCAGCGAGGTGCTGTCTTCACCCCTCCACTTT.

This clonotype was recorded many times. The chain joins TRBV12-3 or TRBV12-4 to TRBJ1-2, with 8 positions matching TRBD1. V lost 0 bases and J lost 4; bases outside the gene matches: 1. This CDR3 region has 14 residues. CDR3: CASSLAGQVYGYTF. For the CDR3, the DNA is TGTGCCAGCAGTTTAGCGGGACAGGTCTATGGCTACACCTTC.

This clonotype was counted ten times or more. The chain employs TRBV20-1 and TRBJ1-6; the D gene is possibly TRBD1 (6 bases). The CDR3 covers 14 residues. Germline-derived CDR1 and CDR2 are DFQATT and SNEGSKA (reference sequence). The germline V and J ends were trimmed by 3 bases and 2 bases, with 8 bases remaining between them. The CDR3 DNA follows: TGCAGTGCTAGCAGGGGAACCTATAATTCACCCCTCCACTTT. It translates to CSASRGTYNSPLHF.

This clonotype was counted at least ten times. The rearrangement joins TRBV29-1 to TRBJ2-2, with D maybe TRBD2 (7 bases). The CDR3 length is 15 residues. CDR1 SQVTM and CDR2 ANQGSEA come from the germline V gene. Between the trimmed V and J ends, which lost 0 bases and 9 bases, there was a span of 17 bases. The CDR3 loop reads CSVEDGVGGAWELFF. CDR3 nucleotides: TGCAGCGTTGAAGATGGGGTAGGGGGGGCATGGGAGCTGTTTTTT.

Many counts were recorded for this clonotype. Here the CDR3 reads CASSIDSQDYGYTF. The DNA of the CDR3 is TGTGCCAGTAGTATCGACAGTCAGGACTATGGCTACACCTTC. The gene calls are TRBV19 and TRBJ1-2; TRBD1 might be the D (5 bases). V lost 3 bases, J lost 3 bases, and 11 bases lay in between. CDR3 length: 14 amino acids. Germline values: CDR1 LNHDA, CDR2 SQIVND (reference sequence).

Concerning this clonotype: It may be a read error: a sequence one base away is much more abundant. V and J are TRBV5-1 and TRBJ2-7, with 10 bases lining up with TRBD2. Germline V lookup: CDR1 SGHRS, CDR2 YFSETQ. This CDR3 has 20 amino acids. The CDR3 is CTSSLPGMLAGGPSLTEQYF. The CDR3, as DNA: TGCACCAGCAGCTTGCCGGGTATGTTAGCGGGAGGCCCCAGCCTTACCGAGCAGTACTTC.

Many counts were recorded for this clonotype. The gene calls are TRBV7-2 and TRBJ2-3, with 9 bases that match TRBD2. CDR3 size: 14 residues. With 6 bases clipped from V and 3 bases from J, the junction kept 4 bases outside the gene matches. The germline gives CDR1 SGHTA, CDR2 FQGNSA. CDR3: CASRSAGGTDTQYF. CDR3 sequence (DNA): TGTGCCAGCAGGTCGGCGGGGGGGACAGATACGCAGTATTTT.

The chain couples TRBV18 to TRBJ1-3; D ambiguous. Germline V gene data show CDR1 as KGHSH and CDR2 as LQKENI. The V end was cut by 3 bases, the J end by 3 bases, with 3 bases between. This CDR3 comprises 12 residues. For the CDR3, the DNA is TGTGCCAGCTCACCTGGTGGAAACACCATATATTTT. As protein: CASSPGGNTIYF. Combining the CDR3 with reference TRBV18 and TRBJ1-3 gives the whole variable domain NAGVMQNPRHLVRRRGQEARLRCSPMKGHSHVYWYRQLPEEGLKFMVYLQKENIIDESGMPKERFSAEFPKEGPSILRIQQVVRGDSAAYFCASSPGGNTIYFGEGSWLTVV.

This clonotype was seen many times. The rearrangement links TRBV4-3 to TRBJ2-7, with 7 nucleotides matching TRBD1. The CDR3 covers 15 residues. The V gene end was trimmed by 0 bases and the J gene end by 3 bases; junction bases not matched to a gene: 5. Germline V gene sequence: CDR1 LGHNA, CDR2 YSLEER. The CDR3 DNA reads TGCGCCAGCAGCCAAGACCTGACAGGGAGCTACGAGCAGTACTTC. This gives the protein CASSQDLTGSYEQYF.

In its sample, this clonotype was seen a few times. This chain joins TRBV7-9 and TRBJ1-1; tentative D call: TRBD1 (6 bases). The ends were cut back, 1 base at V and 4 bases at J, with 10 bases in the middle. The CDR3 has 14 residues. Germline assignment: CDR1 SEHNR and CDR2 FQNEAQ (reference sequence). The CDR3 bases are TGTGCCAGCAGCTTAGAGGGGGTCGTCACTGAAGCTTTCTTT. Its translation: CASSLEGVVTEAFF.

This clonotype has at least ten counts. The chain employs TRBV27 and TRBJ1-5; TRBD1 is a possible D gene (5 bases). The CDR3 has 15 residues. The germline V gene has CDR1 MNHEY and CDR2 SMNVEV (reference sequence). Trimming pared 4 bases from V and 5 bases from J, leaving 15 bases between. The CDR3 nucleotides read TGTGCCAGCAGTTCCTACCGGGACCCCCATCAGCCCCAGCATTTT. This codes for CASSSYRDPHQPQHF.

There are many counts of this clonotype. V usage is TRBV5-1 and J usage is TRBJ2-1; 9 nucleotides line up with TRBD2. After removal of 1 base from V and 9 bases from J, the junction contained 11 bases not matched to a gene. Per the germline V gene, CDR1 is SGHRS and CDR2 is YFSETQ. The CDR3 is 16 amino acids. For the CDR3, the DNA is TGCGCCAGCAGCTTGTCTTTAGCGGGAGCCGACGGTGAGCAGTTCTTC. Its protein is CASSLSLAGADGEQFF. Based on the CDR3 plus reference TRBV5-1 and TRBJ2-1, the full variable domain is KAGVTQTPRYLIKTRGQQVTLSCSPISGHRSVSWYQQTPGQGLQFLFEYFSETQRNKGNFPGRFSGRQFSNSRSEMNVSTLELGDSALYLCASSLSLAGADGEQFFGPGTRLTVL.

This clonotype was counted at least ten times. V gene TRBV12-3 or TRBV12-4 combines with J gene TRBJ1-2; TRBD1 is a possible D gene (6 bases). This CDR3 is built from 13 residues. Trimming took off 2 bases at V and 2 bases at J, with 6 bases between the two ends. Here the CDR3 reads CASSLRGNYGYTF. The CDR3 nucleotides read TGTGCCAGCAGTTTAAGGGGGAACTATGGCTACACCTTC.

By share, this clonotype counts as medium-sized (0.01 to 0.1%). The V and J genes are TRBV27 and TRBJ2-7; 9 bases line up with TRBD1. The CDR3 is 13 amino acids. Germline V gives CDR1 MNHEY, CDR2 SMNVEV (reference sequence). Trimming at V came to 5 bases and at J to 3 bases, leaving 2 bases not matched to a gene. CDR3 sequence reads: CASSPGQGYEQYF. The CDR3 bases are TGTGCCAGCAGTCCGGGACAGGGCTACGAGCAGTACTTC.

This clonotype was observed at least ten times. The rearrangement links TRBV6-1 to TRBJ2-3; 14 bases agree with TRBD2. Trimming at V came to 5 bases and at J to 4 bases, leaving 5 bases not matched to a gene. The germline V gene has CDR1 MNHNS and CDR2 SASEGT. This CDR3 is 16 amino acids long. The CDR3 loop reads CASSLTSGRGADTQYF. The CDR3 nucleotides are TGTGCCAGCAGTCTGACTAGCGGGAGGGGGGCAGATACGCAGTATTTT.

This clonotype was seen many times. The J gene is TRBJ2-1, the V gene TRBV3-1; possible D gene TRBD2, 5 bases. Trimming left V 4 bases short and J 9 bases short, with 10 bases between. CDR1 LGHDT and CDR2 YNNKEL come from the germline V gene (reference sequence). The length of the CDR3 is 12 residues. DNA of the CDR3: TGTGCCAGCAGCCTCTTCGAGGGTGAGCAGTTCTTC. Translated: CASSLFEGEQFF.

V gene TRBV30 combines with J gene TRBJ2-1, with TRBD2 matching 7 bases. This CDR3 has 13 residues. CDR1 is GTSNPN and CDR2 is SVGIG in the germline V gene (reference sequence). Losses at the gene ends were 8 bases for V and 5 bases for J; bases not matched to a gene: 9. Here the CDR3 DNA reads TGTGCCGTTCTAGCGGTTCTCAACAATGAGCAGTTCTTC. Protein sequence: CAVLAVLNNEQFF.

The chain links TRBV9 to TRBJ2-7; 9 bases fit TRBD2. Unmatched junction bases numbered 6, after V lost 4 bases and J lost 4 bases. Germline CDR1 is SGDLS and CDR2 is YYNGEE. The CDR3 spans 14 residues. The CDR3 DNA sequence: TGTGCCAGCAGCCTCTCGCGGGAGGGGTACGAGCAGTACTTC. It yields the protein CASSLSREGYEQYF.

This clonotype was observed at least ten times. The V call is TRBV11-1, the J call TRBJ2-3; 7 bases are shared with TRBD2. The CDR3 contains 15 residues. The V and J ends lost 3 bases and 0 bases, in that order; junction bases with no gene match: 3. CDR1 SGHAT and CDR2 FQDESV come from the germline V gene (reference sequence). The CDR3 sequence is CASSFAGLSTDTQYF. The CDR3 DNA is TGTGCCAGCAGCTTCGCGGGACTAAGCACAGATACGCAGTATTTT.

In this sample, this clonotype turned up many times. The chain is built from TRBV10-3 and TRBJ1-5; 9 bases match TRBD1. The length of the CDR3 is 16 residues. J gave up 1 base and V 9 bases, and 10 bases lay outside the gene matches. The germline CDR1 and CDR2 sequences are ENHRY and SYGVKD. CDR3 in amino acids: CAISLPQGASNQPQHF. The CDR3 nucleotides read TGTGCCATTTCCTTACCACAGGGGGCGAGCAATCAGCCCCAGCATTTT.

Only a few counts were recorded for this clonotype. The rearrangement joins TRBV28 to TRBJ1-1; perhaps TRBD1 as D (5 bases). CDR1 MDHEN and CDR2 SYDVKM come from the germline V gene. The CDR3 runs 15 residues. Trimming stripped 5 bases from V and 5 bases from J, with 18 bases between. The CDR3 spells CASSLGGEGGTEAFF. The CDR3 DNA follows: TGTGCCAGCAGTCTGGGAGGGGAAGGTGGGACTGAAGCTTTCTTT.

The chain joins TRBV7-8 to TRBJ2-2; D is unclear. Germline-derived CDR1 and CDR2 are SGHVS and FQNEAQ. The CDR3 sequence is 13 residues long. The V end was cut by 7 bases, the J end by 4 bases, with 10 bases between. The CDR3 DNA is TGTGCCAGCATGAGTCAGATCACCGGGGAGCTGTTTTTT. Its protein is CASMSQITGELFF.

This clonotype was detected many times. J is TRBJ1-1 and V is TRBV7-2; 7 bases line up with TRBD1. This CDR3 spans 13 amino acids. V dropped 2 bases and J dropped 11; count of bases not matched to a gene: 8. Looked up from germline, CDR1 is SGHTA and CDR2 is FQGNSA. CDR3 in amino acids: CASSLLPIQGAFF. The CDR3 nucleotides are TGTGCCAGCAGCTTATTACCGATACAGGGGGCTTTCTTT.